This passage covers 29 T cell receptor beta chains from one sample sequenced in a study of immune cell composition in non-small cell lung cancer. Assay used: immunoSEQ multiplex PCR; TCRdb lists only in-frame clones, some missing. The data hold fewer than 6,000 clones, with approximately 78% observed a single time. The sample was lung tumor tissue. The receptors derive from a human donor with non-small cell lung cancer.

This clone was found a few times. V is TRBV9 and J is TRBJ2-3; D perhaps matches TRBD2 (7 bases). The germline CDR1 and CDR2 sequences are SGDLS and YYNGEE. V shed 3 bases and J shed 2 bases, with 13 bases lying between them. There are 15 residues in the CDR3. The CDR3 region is CASSGGGGYTDTQYF. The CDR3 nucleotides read TGTGCCAGCAGCGGGGGGGGCGGGTACACAGATACGCAGTATTTT.

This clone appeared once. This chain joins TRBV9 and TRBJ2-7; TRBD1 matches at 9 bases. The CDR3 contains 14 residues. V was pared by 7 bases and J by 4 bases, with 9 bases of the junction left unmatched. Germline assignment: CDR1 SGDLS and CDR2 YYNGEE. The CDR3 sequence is CASCPGTGSYEQYF. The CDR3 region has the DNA TGTGCCAGCTGCCCCGGGACAGGGTCGTACGAGCAGTACTTC.

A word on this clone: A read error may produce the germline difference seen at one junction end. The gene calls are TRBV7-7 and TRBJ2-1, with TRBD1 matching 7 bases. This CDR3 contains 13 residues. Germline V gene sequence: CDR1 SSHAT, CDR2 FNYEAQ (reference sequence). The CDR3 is CASSLGQYNEQFF. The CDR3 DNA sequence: TGTGCTAGCAGCTTGGGACAGTACAATGAGCAGTTCTTC. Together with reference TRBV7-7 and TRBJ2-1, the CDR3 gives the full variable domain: GAGVSQSPRYKVTKRGQDVTLRCDPISSHATLYWYQQALGQGPEFLTYFNYEAQPDKSGLPSDRFSAERPEGSISTLTIQRTEQRDSAMYRCASSLGQYNEQFFGPGTRLTVL.

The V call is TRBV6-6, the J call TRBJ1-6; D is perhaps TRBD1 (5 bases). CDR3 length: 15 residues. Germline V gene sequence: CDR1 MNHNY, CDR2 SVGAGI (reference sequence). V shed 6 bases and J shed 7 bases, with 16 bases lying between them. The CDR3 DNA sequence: TGTGCCAGCAGCACTTACGGACCAGGGAATTCACCCCTCCACTTT. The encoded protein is CASSTYGPGNSPLHF.

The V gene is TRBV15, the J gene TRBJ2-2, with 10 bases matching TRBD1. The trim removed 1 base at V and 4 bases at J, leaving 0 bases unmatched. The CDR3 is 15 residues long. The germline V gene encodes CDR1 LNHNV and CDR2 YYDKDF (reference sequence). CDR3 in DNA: TGTGCCACCAGCAGAGGGGACAGGGGCACCGGGGAGCTGTTTTTT. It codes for CATSRGDRGTGELFF. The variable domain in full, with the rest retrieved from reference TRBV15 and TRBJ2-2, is DAMVIQNPRYQVTQFGKPVTLSCSQTLNHNVMYWYQQKSSQAPKLLFHYYDKDFNNEADTPDNFQSRRPNTSFCFLDIRSPGLGDTAMYLCATSRGDRGTGELFFGEGSRLTVL.

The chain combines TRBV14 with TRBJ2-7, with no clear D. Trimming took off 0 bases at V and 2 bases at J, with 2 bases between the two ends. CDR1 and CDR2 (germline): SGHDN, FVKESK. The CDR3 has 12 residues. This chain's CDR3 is CASSQDTYEQYF. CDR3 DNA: TGTGCCAGCAGCCAAGACACCTACGAGCAGTACTTC.

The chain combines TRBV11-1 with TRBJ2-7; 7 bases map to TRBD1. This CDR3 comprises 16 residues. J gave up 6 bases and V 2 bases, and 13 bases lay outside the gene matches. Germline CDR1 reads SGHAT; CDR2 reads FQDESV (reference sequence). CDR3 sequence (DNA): TGTGCCAGCAGCTTACGACAGGGCTATTTTCCCCCCGAGCAGTACTTC. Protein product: CASSLRQGYFPPEQYF.

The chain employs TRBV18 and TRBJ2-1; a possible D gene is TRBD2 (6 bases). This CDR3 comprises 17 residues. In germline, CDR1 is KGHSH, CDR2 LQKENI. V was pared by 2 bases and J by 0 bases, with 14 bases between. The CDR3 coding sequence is TGTGCCAGCTCACCAACAACACGGGGGAGCTCCTACAATGAGCAGTTCTTC. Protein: CASSPTTRGSSYNEQFF. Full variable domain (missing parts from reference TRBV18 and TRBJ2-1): NAGVMQNPRHLVRRRGQEARLRCSPMKGHSHVYWYRQLPEEGLKFMVYLQKENIIDESGMPKERFSAEFPKEGPSILRIQQVVRGDSAAYFCASSPTTRGSSYNEQFFGPGTRLTVL.

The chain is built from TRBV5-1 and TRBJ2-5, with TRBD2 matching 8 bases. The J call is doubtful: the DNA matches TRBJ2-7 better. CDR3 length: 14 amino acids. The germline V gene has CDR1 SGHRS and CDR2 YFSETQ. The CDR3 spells CASSSGGGSYEQYF. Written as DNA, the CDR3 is TGCGCCAGCAGCTCCGGGGGGGGGTCCTACGAGCAGTACTTC.

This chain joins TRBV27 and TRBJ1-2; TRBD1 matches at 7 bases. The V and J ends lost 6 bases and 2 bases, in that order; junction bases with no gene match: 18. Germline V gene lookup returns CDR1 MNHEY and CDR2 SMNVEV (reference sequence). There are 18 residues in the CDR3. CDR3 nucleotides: TGTGCCAGCAGGCACAAACCAGGGGGTATATTCTCAAACTATGGCTACACCTTC. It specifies CASRHKPGGIFSNYGYTF.

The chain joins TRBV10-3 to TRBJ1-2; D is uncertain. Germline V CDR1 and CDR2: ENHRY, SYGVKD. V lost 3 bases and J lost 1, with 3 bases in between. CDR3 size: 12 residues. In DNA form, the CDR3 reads TGTGCCATCAGTGATAATAACTATGGCTACACCTTC. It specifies CAISDNNYGYTF.

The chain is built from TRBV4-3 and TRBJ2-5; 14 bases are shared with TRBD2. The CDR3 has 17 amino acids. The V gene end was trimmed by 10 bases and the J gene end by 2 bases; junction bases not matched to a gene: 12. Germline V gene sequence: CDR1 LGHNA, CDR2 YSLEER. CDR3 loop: CAIGGLAGEGQQETQYF. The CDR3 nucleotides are TGCGCCATTGGGGGACTAGCGGGGGAAGGGCAACAAGAGACCCAGTACTTC.

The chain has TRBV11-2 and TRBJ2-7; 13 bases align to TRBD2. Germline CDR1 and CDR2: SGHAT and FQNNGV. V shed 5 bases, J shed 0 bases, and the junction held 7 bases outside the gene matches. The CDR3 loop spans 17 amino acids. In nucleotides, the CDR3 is TGTGCCAGCAGCCGACGGACTAGCGGGGGTGTCTCCTACGAGCAGTACTTC. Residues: CASSRRTSGGVSYEQYF.

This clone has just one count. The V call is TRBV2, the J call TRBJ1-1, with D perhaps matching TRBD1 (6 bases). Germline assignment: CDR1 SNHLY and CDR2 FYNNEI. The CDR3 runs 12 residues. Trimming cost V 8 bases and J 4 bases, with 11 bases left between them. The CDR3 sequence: CASLGGGTEAFF. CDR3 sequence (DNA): TGTGCCAGCTTGGGAGGGGGCACTGAAGCTTTCTTT.

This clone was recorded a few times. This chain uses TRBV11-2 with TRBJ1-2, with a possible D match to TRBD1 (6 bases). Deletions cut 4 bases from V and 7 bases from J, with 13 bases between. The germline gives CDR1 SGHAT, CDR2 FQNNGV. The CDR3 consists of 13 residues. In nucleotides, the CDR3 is TGTGCCAGCAGCTCATACAGGGTTCCTGGCTACACCTTC. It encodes CASSSYRVPGYTF. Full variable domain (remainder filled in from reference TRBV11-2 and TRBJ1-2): EAGVAQSPRYKIIEKRQSVAFWCNPISGHATLYWYQQILGQGPKLLIQFQNNGVVDDSQLPKDRFSAERLKGVDSTLKIQPAKLEDSAVYLCASSSYRVPGYTFGSGTRLTVV.

CDR3 loop: CASTNGYGYTF. The CDR3, as DNA: TGTGCCAGCACCAACGGCTATGGCTACACCTTC. This sequence joins TRBV6-1 and TRBJ1-2; D ambiguous. Trimming shortened V by 7 bases and J by 4 bases, and 7 bases separated the two germline ends. This CDR3 region has 11 residues. Germline V gives CDR1 MNHNS, CDR2 SASEGT.

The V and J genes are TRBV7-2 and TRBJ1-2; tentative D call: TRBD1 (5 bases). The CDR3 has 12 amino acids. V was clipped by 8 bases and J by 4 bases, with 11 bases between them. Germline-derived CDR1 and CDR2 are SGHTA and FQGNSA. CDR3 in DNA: TGTGCCAGCGGGGGGTCGGGCTATGGCTACACCTTC. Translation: CASGGSGYGYTF.

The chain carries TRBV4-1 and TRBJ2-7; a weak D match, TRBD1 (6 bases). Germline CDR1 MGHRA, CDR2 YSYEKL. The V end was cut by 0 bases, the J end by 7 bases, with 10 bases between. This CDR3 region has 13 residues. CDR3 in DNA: TGCGCCAGCAGCCAAGAGGGGGCCGGGGAGCAGTACTTC. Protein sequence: CASSQEGAGEQYF.

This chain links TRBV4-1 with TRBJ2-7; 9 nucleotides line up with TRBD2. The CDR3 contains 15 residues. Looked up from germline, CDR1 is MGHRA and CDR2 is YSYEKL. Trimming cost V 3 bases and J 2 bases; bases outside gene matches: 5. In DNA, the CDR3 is TGCGCCAGCAGCCAGATAGCGGGGGAGACCTACGAGCAGTACTTC. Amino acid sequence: CASSQIAGETYEQYF.

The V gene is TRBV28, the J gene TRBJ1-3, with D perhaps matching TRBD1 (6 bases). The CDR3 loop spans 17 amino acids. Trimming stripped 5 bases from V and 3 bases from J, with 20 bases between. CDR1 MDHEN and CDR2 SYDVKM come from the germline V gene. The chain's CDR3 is CASSPAGGRVLGNTIYF. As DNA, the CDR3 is TGTGCCAGCAGTCCCGCGGGGGGCAGGGTGCTTGGAAACACCATATATTTT. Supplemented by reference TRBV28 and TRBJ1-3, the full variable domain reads DVKVTQSSRYLVKRTGEKVFLECVQDMDHENMFWYRQDPGLGLRLIYFSYDVKMKEKGDIPEGYSVSREKKERFSLILESASTNQTSMYLCASSPAGGRVLGNTIYFGEGSWLTVV.

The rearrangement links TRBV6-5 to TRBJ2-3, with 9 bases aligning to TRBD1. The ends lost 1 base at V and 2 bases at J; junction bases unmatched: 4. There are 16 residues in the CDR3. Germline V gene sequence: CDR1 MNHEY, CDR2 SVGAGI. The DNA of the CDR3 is TGTGCCAGCAGTTACTTTACAGGGGGCGTCACAGATACGCAGTATTTT. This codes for CASSYFTGGVTDTQYF.

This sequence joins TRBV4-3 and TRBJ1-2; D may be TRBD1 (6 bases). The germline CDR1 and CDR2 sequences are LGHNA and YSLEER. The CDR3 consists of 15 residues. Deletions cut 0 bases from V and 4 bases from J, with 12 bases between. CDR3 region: CASSQDPGVGYGYTF. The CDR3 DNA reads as TGCGCCAGCAGCCAAGATCCAGGGGTGGGCTATGGCTACACCTTC.

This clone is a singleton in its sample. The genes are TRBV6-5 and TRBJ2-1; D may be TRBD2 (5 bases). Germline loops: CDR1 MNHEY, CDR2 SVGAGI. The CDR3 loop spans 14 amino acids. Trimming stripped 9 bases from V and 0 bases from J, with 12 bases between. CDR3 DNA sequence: TGTGCCAGTGCGCCGGGGAGCTCCTACAATGAGCAGTTCTTC. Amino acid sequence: CASAPGSSYNEQFF.

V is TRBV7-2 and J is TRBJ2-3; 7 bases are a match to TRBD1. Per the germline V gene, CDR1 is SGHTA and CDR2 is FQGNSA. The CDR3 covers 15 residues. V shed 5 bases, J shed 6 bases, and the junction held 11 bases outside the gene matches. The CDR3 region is CASSLFQGVFDTQYF. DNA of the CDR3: TGTGCCAGCAGCCTTTTTCAGGGGGTTTTTGATACGCAGTATTTT.

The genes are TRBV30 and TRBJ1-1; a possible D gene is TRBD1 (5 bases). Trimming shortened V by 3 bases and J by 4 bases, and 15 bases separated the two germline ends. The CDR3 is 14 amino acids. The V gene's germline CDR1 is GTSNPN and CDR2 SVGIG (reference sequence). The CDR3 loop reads CAWSWDGGVTEAFF. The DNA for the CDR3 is TGTGCCTGGAGCTGGGATGGGGGGGTCACTGAAGCTTTCTTT. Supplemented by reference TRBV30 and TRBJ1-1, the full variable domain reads SQTIHQWPATLVQPVGSPLSLECTVEGTSNPNLYWYRQAAGRGLQLLFYSVGIGQISSEVPQNLSASRPQDRQFILSSKKLLLSDSGFYLCAWSWDGGVTEAFFGQGTRLTVV.

As DNA, the CDR3 is TGTGCCAGCAGTGAAGCCGGGAGGGTAAATACGCAGTATTTT. Protein sequence: CASSEAGRVNTQYF. The chain employs TRBV6-1 and TRBJ2-3; TRBD2 matches at 8 bases. Trimming removed 0 bases from V and 7 bases from J; junction bases left unmatched: 3. The CDR3 is 14 residues long. Germline V gene lookup returns CDR1 MNHNS and CDR2 SASEGT.

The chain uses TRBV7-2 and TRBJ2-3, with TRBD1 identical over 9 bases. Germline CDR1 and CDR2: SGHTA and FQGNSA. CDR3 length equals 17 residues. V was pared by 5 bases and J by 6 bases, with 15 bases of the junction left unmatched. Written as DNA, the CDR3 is TGTGCCAGCAGCCTGAGGACCGGGACAGGGTTGCGGGATACGCAGTATTTT. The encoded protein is CASSLRTGTGLRDTQYF.

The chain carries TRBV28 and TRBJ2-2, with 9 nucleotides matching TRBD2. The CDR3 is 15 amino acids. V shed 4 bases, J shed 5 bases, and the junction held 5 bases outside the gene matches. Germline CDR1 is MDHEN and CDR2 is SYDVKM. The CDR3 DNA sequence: TGTGCCAGCAGTTGGGGGCTAGCGGGGACCGGGGAGCTGTTTTTT. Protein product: CASSWGLAGTGELFF.

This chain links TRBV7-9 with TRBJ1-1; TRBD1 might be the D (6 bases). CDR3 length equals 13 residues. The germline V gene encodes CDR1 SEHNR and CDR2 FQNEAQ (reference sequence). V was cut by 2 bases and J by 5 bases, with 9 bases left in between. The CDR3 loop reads CASSLTGKTEAFF. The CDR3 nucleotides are TGTGCCAGCAGCTTAACAGGGAAGACTGAAGCTTTCTTT.